The 14 T cell receptor beta chains below were found in one sample sequenced in a study of blood T cell repertoires in COVID-19. The protocol was immunoSEQ multiplex PCR, while the TCRdb copy is restricted to in-frame clones and leaves out a portion. The sample includes around 150,000 clones, 75% to 80% of them seen just once. Sequenced material: peripheral blood. The receptors derive from a woman aged 50 to 65 with active or convalescent COVID-19.

The V and J genes are TRBV18 and TRBJ2-1, with D perhaps TRBD1 (6 bases). Deletions cut 4 bases from V and 6 bases from J, with 10 bases between. CDR1 is KGHSH, CDR2 LQKENI, per germline. CDR3 length: 13 amino acids. CDR3 amino acids: CASSLTDSNEQFF. In DNA, the CDR3 is TGTGCCAGCTCACTTACGGACAGCAATGAGCAGTTCTTC.

The chain carries TRBV27 and TRBJ2-2, with 9 bases identical to TRBD2. The CDR3 spans 17 residues. From germline, CDR1 is MNHEY and CDR2 SMNVEV (reference sequence). Unmatched junction bases numbered 14, after V lost 8 bases and J lost 4 bases. The CDR3 DNA is TGTGCCAGCCGAACCGGGAAGCGGGGGGCGGGCACCGGGGAGCTGTTTTTT. Translating it yields CASRTGKRGAGTGELFF.

The chain links TRBV7-2 to TRBJ2-3, with D possibly being TRBD1 (5 bases). V was trimmed by 5 bases and J by 0 bases, leaving 9 bases between them. This CDR3 spans 14 amino acids. Germline CDR1 and CDR2: SGHTA and FQGNSA. Here the CDR3 DNA reads TGTGCCAGCAGCCCGACAGCTAGCACAGATACGCAGTATTTT. Its protein product is CASSPTASTDTQYF.

This clone was seen only once. The CDR3 protein is CASSQATSFDEQYF. DNA of the CDR3: TGTGCCAGCAGCCAAGCAACGAGTTTCGACGAGCAGTACTTC. This chain joins TRBV4-2 and TRBJ2-7; D is undetermined. V lost 1 base and J 5 bases, leaving 12 bases between the germline ends. The CDR3 spans 14 residues. The germline V gene has CDR1 LGHNA and CDR2 YNFKEQ.

The chain uses TRBV7-2 and TRBJ2-7; possibly TRBD1 for D (6 bases). The length of the CDR3 is 15 residues. Looked up from germline, CDR1 is SGHTA and CDR2 is FQGNSA. V gave up 5 bases and J gave up 4 bases, with 18 bases separating them. The CDR3 here is CASSPQQGYGYEQYF. The CDR3 DNA is TGTGCCAGCAGCCCGCAACAGGGTTACGGGTACGAGCAGTACTTC.

The rearrangement links TRBV5-4 to TRBJ2-1, with 9 bases that match TRBD1. Germline V gives CDR1 SGHNT, CDR2 YYREEE (reference sequence). The junction had 6 bases not matched to a gene; V was cut back by 3 bases and J by 8 bases. The CDR3 extends over 14 amino acids. The CDR3 coding sequence is TGTGCCAGCAGCTGGGACAGGGCCCGCGATGAGCAGTTCTTC. Its translation is CASSWDRARDEQFF.

The genes are TRBV21-1 and TRBJ2-2; the table's TRBD1 call for D was not verified on the DNA. TRBV21-1 is shown as a pseudogene. The CDR3 runs to 19 residues. The CDR3 protein is CASSSSVGDTFTNTGELFF. CDR3 coding DNA: TGTGCCAGCAGCTCCTCGGTCGGGGACACCTTTACGAACACCGGGGAGCTGTTTTTT.

This sequence joins TRBV19 and TRBJ1-1; no firm D call. In germline, CDR1 is LNHDA, CDR2 SQIVND (reference sequence). Between the trimmed V and J ends, which lost 7 bases and 0 bases, there was a span of 12 bases. This CDR3 comprises 14 residues. CDR3 sequence: CASTPRTMNTEAFF. The CDR3 nucleotides read TGTGCCAGTACCCCCCGTACAATGAACACTGAAGCTTTCTTT.

This clone was observed a handful of times. This chain links TRBV7-2 with TRBJ1-1, with TRBD1 identical over 9 bases. Trimming cost V 4 bases and J 4 bases; bases outside gene matches: 4. The CDR3 sequence is 14 residues long. The germline gives CDR1 SGHTA, CDR2 FQGNSA. CDR3 sequence: CASSSGTGTTEAFF. The CDR3 DNA reads as TGTGCCAGCAGCTCCGGGACAGGGACCACTGAAGCTTTCTTT.

This sequence joins TRBV2 and TRBJ1-2; maybe TRBD1 (5 bases). The V end lost 7 bases, the J end lost 6 bases, and 9 bases lay between the germline ends. This CDR3 is 11 amino acids long. Germline values: CDR1 SNHLY, CDR2 FYNNEI. The CDR3 DNA sequence: TGTGCCAGCACTGCAGGGAATGGCTACACCTTC. Translation: CASTAGNGYTF.

CDR3 coding DNA: TGTGCCAGCACCACAGGACTAGCGGGGTCTATAGATACGCAGTATTTT. As protein: CASTTGLAGSIDTQYF. The rearrangement uses TRBV7-2 and TRBJ2-3, with 12 bases lining up with TRBD2. From germline, CDR1 is SGHTA and CDR2 FQGNSA. Trimming took 7 bases from V and 5 from J; bases not matched to a gene: 10. The CDR3 is 16 amino acids.

The chain has TRBV7-8 and TRBJ2-2; the D gene is possibly TRBD1 (6 bases). The V end was cut by 6 bases, the J end by 2 bases, with 13 bases between. Germline lookup yields CDR1 SGHVS and CDR2 FQNEAQ. The CDR3 extends over 15 amino acids. CDR3 protein: CASRLARGNTGELFF. CDR3 bases: TGTGCCAGCAGGCTAGCCAGGGGTAACACCGGGGAGCTGTTTTTT.

The rearrangement joins TRBV24-1 to TRBJ2-2; TRBD1 agrees at 12 bases. The CDR3 is 17 amino acids. After removal of 3 bases from V and 5 bases from J, the junction contained 6 bases not matched to a gene. Germline CDR1 and CDR2: KGHDR and SFDVKD. CDR3 sequence (DNA): TGTGCCACCAGTGATCCCGGGACAGGGGGCGCGACCGGGGAGCTGTTTTTT. This encodes CATSDPGTGGATGELFF.

The rearrangement uses TRBV6-2 or TRBV6-3 and TRBJ2-3; D is possibly TRBD1 (6 bases). The CDR3 runs 15 residues. Germline V CDR1 and CDR2: MNHEY, SVGEGT. Deletions cut 6 bases from V and 4 bases from J, with 17 bases between. CDR3 nucleotides: TGTGCCAGCAGCCCCGGTGGGGCAGGGGCAGATACGCAGTATTTT. Translated, it gives CASSPGGAGADTQYF.